The rows below give T cell receptor beta chains drawn from one sample of a study of breast tumors, draining lymph nodes, adjacent tissues. Using its own MiXCR run on the multiplex PCR reads, TCRdb lists one record per CDR3 protein. The table has 50,000 to 75,000 distinct CDR3 sequences, approximately 62% seen once; the top ten hold around 19%. Material for sequencing was breast tumor tissue. The receptors here all came from a female donor with breast cancer. Some clones in this sample may be carry-over from other donors' samples. CDR3s leave out the opening cysteine and the closing phenylalanine or tryptophan. D genes are given only for firm matches.

TRBD1 TRBV2 ATWTGYISGNTIY
NA TRBV10-3 AIRGTDTQY
NA TRBV13 ASSFPGSGETQY
TRBD2 TRBV12-3/TRBV12-4 ASSASGTSRGNEQY
NA TRBV5-8 ASSLDYNSPLH
NA TRBV6-1 ASSVGPGVGNEQF
NA TRBV7-2 ASSLGIAGVGNPKNYGYT
TRBD1 TRBV11-2 ASSSPRLATGTQETQY
NA TRBV12-3/TRBV12-4 ASRPTGIYGYT
TRBD1 TRBV7-2 ASSLVGTGGSGNTIY
NA TRBV7-3 ASSSTGEH
NA TRBV29-1 SVEAGSTDTQY
NA TRBV5-1 ASSLGAGKGYT
NA TRBV24-1 ATSDPSQQETQY
NA TRBV29-1 SVRGGSGNTIY
NA TRBV7-8 ASSLKKVNQPQH
NA TRBV13 ASSFYICSASRQDSGNTIY
NA TRBV11-2 ASRPSEGGNEQF
NA TRBV11-1 ASSLGRGETQY
NA TRBV7-2 ASSLYVRNTIY
NA TRBV6-5 ASSNPRGANTEAF
TRBD1 TRBV30 AWSRGQGPQETQY
TRBD1 TRBV7-9 ASSLGVAGTVNEKLF
NA TRBV7-2 ASSLQGRNYGYT
TRBD1 TRBV6-6 ASSLTGTGYGELF
NA TRBV12-3/TRBV12-4 ASSLQYTQY
NA TRBV20-1 SARVGRDLGSPLH
TRBD1 TRBV2 ASSSDRDEQF
NA TRBV20-1 SAQTSTDTQY
TRBD1 TRBV29-1 SYPGQGHEQY
TRBD2 TRBV7-4 ASSLDGRALGSDNEQF
NA TRBV6-5 ASSSSLRSAGELF
TRBD2 TRBV13 ASSIGGGYSDTQY
NA TRBV11-3 ASSLEDGKAFFGQGTIY
NA TRBV13 ASSYPRGGGDEQF
NA TRBV20-1 SARLWDGETQY
NA TRBV20-1 SARDLLYEQY
TRBD1 TRBV7-2 ASSPDRGNNQPQH
TRBD1 TRBV10-3 AIRPGTGVETQY
NA TRBV11-2 ASSLEGGYQPQH
NA TRBV20-1 SARGEKLF
TRBD2 TRBV6-1 ASDPLAGGPNTQY
TRBD2 TRBV4-3 ASSQDRGGRDTQY
NA TRBV7-6 ASSLYSDEQY
TRBD1 TRBV2 ASSRDRGPNEKLF
TRBD1 TRBV11-2 ASADRVDEKPF
NA TRBV7-9 ASSQRGGTEQF
NA TRBV20-1 SARVTADTQY